One and the same sample provided the 24 T cell receptor beta chains below, sequenced in a study of shared clonotypes between healthy human individuals. This table comes from immunoSEQ multiplex PCR, and its TCRdb copy is limited to in-frame clones, with some not included. The data hold some 2,500,000 clones, with under 95% observed a single time. Sequenced sample: naive CD4+ T cells from PBMCs. Subset reported: CD45RA+ positively selected. These receptor sequences come from a man aged 18 to 30 in good health. Some clones in this sample may be carry-over from other donors' samples.

V gene TRBV30 combines with J gene TRBJ1-1; 11 bases map to TRBD1. Per germline, CDR1 GTSNPN and CDR2 SVGIG (reference sequence). The CDR3 contains 17 residues. V gave up 0 bases and J gave up 4 bases; unmatched junction bases: 10. The CDR3 nucleotides read TGTGCCTGGAGTGTATGGAGAGTCGGGACAGGGGGCACTGAAGCTTTCTTT. Translation: CAWSVWRVGTGGTEAFF.

This clone was observed once. The rearrangement joins TRBV5-1 to TRBJ2-1; 15 bases map to TRBD2. Germline V gene sequence: CDR1 SGHRS, CDR2 YFSETQ. CDR3 length: 18 residues. V gave up 4 bases and J gave up 2 bases; unmatched junction bases: 7. CDR3 bases: TGCGCCAGCAGCCCCGGGACTAGCGGGAGGAGCCCCTACAATGAGCAGTTCTTC. This encodes CASSPGTSGRSPYNEQFF.

The chain carries TRBV5-4 and TRBJ2-1; D may be TRBD2 (5 bases). Germline V CDR1 and CDR2: SGHNT, YYREEE (reference sequence). This CDR3 contains 13 residues. The V gene lost 7 bases and the J gene lost 3 bases, with 11 bases spanning the gap. CDR3 coding DNA: TGTGCCAGCCGCAGGACTGGCTACAATGAGCAGTTCTTC. Protein sequence: CASRRTGYNEQFF.

V and J are TRBV7-3 and TRBJ1-1; 7 bases agree with TRBD1. The CDR3 has 14 amino acids. V gave up 5 bases and J gave up 4 bases; unmatched junction bases: 7. CDR1 and CDR2 from the germline V gene are SGHTA and FQGTGA. CDR3 protein: CASSPTGPLTEAFF. As DNA, the CDR3 is TGTGCCAGCAGCCCGACAGGGCCTCTCACTGAAGCTTTCTTT. The entire variable domain, with the rest obtained from reference TRBV7-3 and TRBJ1-1, is as follows: GAGVSQTPSNKVTEKGKYVELRCDPISGHTALYWYRQSLGQGPEFLIYFQGTGAADDSGLPNDRFFAVRPEGSVSTLKIQRTERGDSAVYLCASSPTGPLTEAFFGQGTRLTVV.

The chain carries TRBV6-6 and TRBJ1-1; tentatively, D is TRBD1 (6 bases). Germline V gene data show CDR1 as MNHNY and CDR2 as SVGAGI (reference sequence). This CDR3 region has 14 residues. Trimming removed 6 bases at V and 4 bases at J, with 15 bases between. In DNA form, the CDR3 reads TGTGCCAGCAGCCTCAGGGGAGTCGCCACTGAAGCTTTCTTT. Protein sequence: CASSLRGVATEAFF.

V and J are TRBV5-1 and TRBJ2-7; 9 bases map to TRBD1. The V gene end was trimmed by 1 base and the J gene end by 3 bases; junction bases not matched to a gene: 5. The CDR3 is 15 amino acids. From germline, CDR1 is SGHRS and CDR2 YFSETQ. The CDR3 nucleotides read TGCGCCAGCAGCTTGTTGACAGGGGGAAACTACGAGCAGTACTTC. Translation gives CASSLLTGGNYEQYF. Full variable domain (outside the CDR3, taken from reference TRBV5-1 and TRBJ2-7): KAGVTQTPRYLIKTRGQQVTLSCSPISGHRSVSWYQQTPGQGLQFLFEYFSETQRNKGNFPGRFSGRQFSNSRSEMNVSTLELGDSALYLCASSLLTGGNYEQYFGPGTRLTVT.

The chain uses TRBV2 and TRBJ2-5; D assignment may be TRBD1 or TRBD2 (6 bases each). The V end was cut by 4 bases, the J end by 2 bases, with 11 bases between. The CDR3 consists of 14 residues. Germline V lookup: CDR1 SNHLY, CDR2 FYNNEI. The CDR3 DNA follows: TGTGCCAGCAGTGTCCGGGGGCGTCAAGAGACCCAGTACTTC. Its protein product is CASSVRGRQETQYF.

The CDR3 is CAISESVSGGQYF. The CDR3 nucleotides read TGTGCCATCAGTGAGTCGGTTAGCGGGGGACAGTACTTC. V gene TRBV10-3 combines with J gene TRBJ2-5, with 9 nucleotides matching TRBD2. CDR3 length: 13 residues. V shed 0 bases and J 11 bases; nucleotides not matched to a gene: 4. Germline-derived CDR1 and CDR2 are ENHRY and SYGVKD.

Concerning this clone: Other nucleotide sequences in the sample specify the same CDR3. This chain connects TRBV6-5 to TRBJ2-7; no clear D gene. Germline values: CDR1 MNHEY, CDR2 SVGAGI. V was clipped by 0 bases and J by 1 base, with 1 base between them. The CDR3 is made up of 12 amino acids. The CDR3 DNA is TGTGCCAGCAGTTACTCGTCCTACGAGCAGTACTTC. It is translated as CASSYSSYEQYF.

J is TRBJ1-1 and V is TRBV5-1; D possibly corresponds to TRBD1 (5 bases). The CDR3 is 16 residues long. CDR1 and CDR2 (germline): SGHRS, YFSETQ. V dropped 3 bases and J dropped 4 bases, with 19 bases sitting between them. Here the CDR3 reads CASSSTGPTGRTEAFF. CDR3 in DNA: TGCGCCAGCAGCTCAACCGGGCCTACGGGGCGCACTGAAGCTTTCTTT.

This chain uses TRBV25-1 with TRBJ1-5; D unclear. CDR1 is MGHDK and CDR2 is SYGVNS in the germline V gene. Between the trimmed V and J ends, which lost 1 base and 2 bases, there was a span of 12 bases. There are 16 residues in the CDR3. The CDR3 loop is CASSELNGICNQPQHF. The DNA for the CDR3 is TGTGCCAGCAGTGAATTGAACGGAATCTGCAATCAGCCCCAGCATTTT.

This clone came up once. The chain joins TRBV19 to TRBJ1-2; D is unclear. V shed 6 bases and J shed 0 bases, with 8 bases lying between them. Germline V gives CDR1 LNHDA, CDR2 SQIVND (reference sequence). The CDR3 extends over 13 amino acids. The CDR3, as DNA: TGTGCCAGTAGGCGGCCAGCTAACTATGGCTACACCTTC. It codes for CASRRPANYGYTF.

The V gene is TRBV6-1, the J gene TRBJ1-2, with 8 bases aligning to TRBD1. The CDR3 is 15 residues long. Trimming at V came to 2 bases and at J to 5 bases, leaving 7 bases not matched to a gene. Germline V gene sequence: CDR1 MNHNS, CDR2 SASEGT. CDR3: CASSEYRTGLYGYTF. DNA of the CDR3: TGTGCCAGCAGTGAATATAGGACAGGGTTATATGGCTACACCTTC.

The chain employs TRBV14 and TRBJ2-7; D uncertain. V lost 4 bases to trimming and J lost 7 bases, with 11 bases between them. Per germline, CDR1 SGHDN and CDR2 FVKESK. CDR3 length equals 12 residues. CDR3 amino acids: CASSPGPGEQYF. CDR3 DNA sequence: TGTGCCAGCAGCCCCGGCCCCGGGGAGCAGTACTTC.

This clone was seen a single time. The gene calls are TRBV5-5 and TRBJ1-2; TRBD1 matches at 7 bases. With 5 bases clipped from V and 2 bases from J, the junction kept 6 bases outside the gene matches. There are 14 residues in the CDR3. Germline values: CDR1 SGHKS, CDR2 YYEKEE (reference sequence). CDR3 nucleotide sequence: TGTGCCAGCAGTCTCCCGGGACAGAACTATGGCTACACCTTC. Amino acid sequence: CASSLPGQNYGYTF.

Remarks on this clone: Compared with germline, one end of the junction differs, possibly owing to a read error. The chain links TRBV5-6 to TRBJ1-5; 8 bases line up with TRBD1. CDR1 and CDR2 (germline): SGHDT, YYEEEE. This CDR3 region has 14 residues. CDR3 coding DNA: TGTGCCAGCAGCTTATCCCCAATGGGACAGGCTCAGGATTTT. Translating it yields CASSLSPMGQAQDF.

The gene calls are TRBV7-3 and TRBJ2-2; D gene unclear. In germline, CDR1 is SGHTA, CDR2 FQGTGA. The CDR3 consists of 14 residues. Trimming took 5 bases from V and 1 from J, leaving 8 bases between them. CDR3 DNA: TGTGCCAGCAGCAAACTCAGGAACACCGGGGAGCTGTTTTTT. This translates into CASSKLRNTGELFF.

This chain links TRBV13 with TRBJ2-7, with 8 bases identical to TRBD1. The CDR3 consists of 16 residues. After removal of 4 bases from V and 5 bases from J, the junction contained 13 bases not matched to a gene. CDR1 and CDR2 from the germline V gene are PRHDT and FYEKMQ (reference sequence). The CDR3 protein is CASSSFTMTGDHEQYF. CDR3 sequence (DNA): TGTGCCAGCAGCTCTTTCACCATGACAGGGGACCACGAGCAGTACTTC.

The chain is built from TRBV5-4 and TRBJ1-2; no firm D call. Trimming pared 4 bases from V and 3 bases from J, leaving 13 bases between. This CDR3 is built from 14 residues. Germline V lookup: CDR1 SGHNT, CDR2 YYREEE (reference sequence). The CDR3 coding sequence is TGTGCCAGCAGCGGCGGGGTATTGTACTATGGCTACACCTTC. Protein sequence: CASSGGVLYYGYTF.

The CDR3 DNA sequence: TGTGCCAGCAGCCCTGATGCGGGAACTAATGAAAAACTGTTTTTT. Translation: CASSPDAGTNEKLFF. The chain employs TRBV4-2 and TRBJ1-4; D gene uncertain. V was shortened by 4 bases and J by 1 base, with 10 bases between the two germline ends. The CDR3 has 15 amino acids. Germline loops: CDR1 LGHNA, CDR2 YNFKEQ.

The genes are TRBV27 and TRBJ1-6; 8 nucleotides match TRBD1. Looked up from germline, CDR1 is MNHEY and CDR2 is SMNVEV (reference sequence). The CDR3 is made up of 17 amino acids. J lost 7 bases, V lost 2 bases, and 10 bases had no gene match. CDR3 bases: TGTGCCAGCAGTTTAGGAGGTCGGGACAGGCCAAATTCACCCCTCCACTTT. Its translation is CASSLGGRDRPNSPLHF.

This rearrangement joins TRBV28 to TRBJ1-2; perhaps TRBD1 as D (5 bases). This CDR3 comprises 13 residues. CDR1 is MDHEN and CDR2 is SYDVKM in the germline V gene. Trimming took 3 bases from V and 6 from J, leaving 11 bases between them. This CDR3 reads CASSFPGTDGYTF. Here the CDR3 DNA reads TGTGCCAGCAGTTTCCCAGGGACGGATGGCTACACCTTC.

This chain uses TRBV5-6 with TRBJ2-3, with a tentative D call TRBD2 (6 bases). With 4 bases removed from V and 3 bases from J, the gap between germline ends came to 12 bases. This CDR3 region has 14 residues. Germline CDR1 is SGHDT and CDR2 is YYEEEE. The CDR3 protein is CASSTGAGTDTQYF. As DNA, the CDR3 is TGTGCCAGCAGCACAGGCGCGGGGACAGATACGCAGTATTTT.

This chain joins TRBV7-9 and TRBJ2-5; D could derive from TRBD1 or TRBD2 (5 bases each). The CDR3 totals 16 residues. Germline-derived CDR1 and CDR2 are SEHNR and FQNEAQ (reference sequence). Trimming shortened V by 2 bases and J by 3 bases, and 16 bases separated the two germline ends. Here the CDR3 DNA reads TGTGCCAGCAGCTTAAATAGGGGTGGGACCGAAGAGACCCAGTACTTC. This sequence encodes CASSLNRGGTEETQYF.